This entry concerns a single TCR beta chain. Its target is not known. This sample is part of a study of cytomegalovirus exposure and HLA in healthy donors. Notes on the study in general: A previous analysis found most TCR beta V segments productive roughly 90% or roughly 30% of the time. The classifier was said to identify cytomegalovirus status with high specificity and sensitivity. TCR beta sequences numbering around 15,000 were associated with HLA alleles at 0.05 false discovery rate in a later analysis.

PCR was performed using 60 Vbeta and 13 Jbeta primers. Data came from immunoSEQ multiplex PCR; TCRdb stores just in-frame clones and leaves some out. The table lists over 150,000 clones, under 85% of them singletons. J was trimmed by 3 bases and V by 0 bases; bases with no gene match: 7. The CDR3 is 17 amino acids. The germline CDR1 and CDR2 sequences are MNHEY and SMNVEV (reference sequence). The chain couples TRBV27 to TRBJ2-7, with TRBD2 matching 11 bases. The source is a woman younger than 35 in good health and CMV-seronegative. Material for sequencing was PBMCs. The CDR3 bases are TGTGCCAGCAGTTTATCACCCCTAGCGGGAGGCCGCTACGAGCAGTACTTC. It is translated as CASSLSPLAGGRYEQYF.